A selection of T cell receptor beta chains follows, all from one sample in a study of T cells after yellow fever vaccination. Using its own MiXCR run on the 5' RACE reads, TCRdb lists one record per CDR3 protein. The sample has some 23,000 distinct CDR3 sequences; roughly 3.3% are singletons. The sequenced sample was PBMCs, either bulk or a sorted T-cell subset (CD4+, CD8+, memory, or dextramer-sorted; not recorded which), obtained about 41 days after the first yellow fever vaccination. Receptors were obtained from a man between 18 and 29 years old who received the YFV17D yellow fever vaccine. Each CDR3 is given with its conserved first and last residue. The D gene is left open where the match is weak.

>TRBJ2-2|TRBV5-5|-
CASSLVRGTGELFF
>TRBJ1-2|TRBV6-5|-
CASSYSGAVRYGYTF
>TRBJ2-1|TRBV3-1|-
CASSQINNNEQFF
>TRBJ1-5|TRBV19|TRBD1
CASGSPNRGRQPQHF
>TRBJ1-1|TRBV7-9|-
CASSRLGWQNTEAFF
>TRBJ2-2|TRBV5-1|-
CASSLQGRSGELFF
>TRBJ2-7|TRBV19|-
CASSADPYSYEQYF
>TRBJ2-7|TRBV7-9|TRBD1
CASSSTGTGYEQYF
>TRBJ2-6|TRBV5-5|TRBD1
CASSLTGGAGANVLTF
>TRBJ2-1|TRBV6-5|TRBD1
CASILRGTDSYNEQFF
>TRBJ2-3|TRBV20-1|-
CSASGNADTQYF
>TRBJ2-5|TRBV5-1|TRBD2
CATQSAGGRGETQYF
>TRBJ2-2|TRBV5-5|-
CASSLYIGELFF
>TRBJ1-6|TRBV4-1|-
CASSQDLMGSSPLHF
>TRBJ1-6|TRBV7-2|-
CASSPFNSPLHF
>TRBJ1-1|TRBV18|-
CASSPRQGLAFF
>TRBJ1-5|TRBV12-5|-
CASGFWGAGTRPQHF
>TRBJ2-3|TRBV7-2|TRBD2
CASSALPGGTDTQYF
>TRBJ1-1|TRBV5-1|-
CASSLWGGSSTEAFF
>TRBJ2-7|TRBV5-1|-
CASSLGTYRAEQYF
>TRBJ2-2|TRBV5-1|-
CASRLRRDNTGELFF
>TRBJ2-5|TRBV5-1|TRBD2
CASSLQRGQETQYF
>TRBJ1-6|TRBV4-2|-
CASSQEGEQGSPLHF
>TRBJ2-2|TRBV7-3|TRBD2
CASSRGGAFLDTGELFF
>TRBJ2-5|TRBV5-1|-
CASSLTGIQETQYF
>TRBJ2-1|TRBV7-2|-
CASSRDTYNEQFF
>TRBJ2-2|TRBV18|-
CASSRSNTGELFF
>TRBJ1-3|TRBV5-1|TRBD1
CASSPGGHSGNTIYF